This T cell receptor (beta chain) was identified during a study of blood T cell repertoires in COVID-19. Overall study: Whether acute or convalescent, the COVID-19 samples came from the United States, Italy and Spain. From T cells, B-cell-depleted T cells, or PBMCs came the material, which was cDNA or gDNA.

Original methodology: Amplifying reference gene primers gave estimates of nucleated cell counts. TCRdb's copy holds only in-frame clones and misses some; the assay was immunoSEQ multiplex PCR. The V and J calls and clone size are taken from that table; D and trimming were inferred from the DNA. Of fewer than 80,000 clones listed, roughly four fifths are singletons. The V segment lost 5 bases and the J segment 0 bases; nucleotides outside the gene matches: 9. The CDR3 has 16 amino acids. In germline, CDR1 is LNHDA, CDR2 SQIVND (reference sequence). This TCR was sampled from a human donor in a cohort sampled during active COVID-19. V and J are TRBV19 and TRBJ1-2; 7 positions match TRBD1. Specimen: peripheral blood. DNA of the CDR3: TGTGCCAGTAGTCCCAGGGACAGAGCTTCTAACTATGGCTACACCTTC. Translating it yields CASSPRDRASNYGYTF.